One sample yielded the 2 T cell receptor beta chains listed below, sequenced in a study of beta chain features in type 1 diabetes. Expressed TCRB transcripts were sequenced, since all the RNA that had been isolated was reverse transcribed. Libraries were prepared by immunoSEQ multiplex PCR; TCRdb keeps only in-frame clonotypes and omits some of them. This sample has 130,000 to 150,000 clones, with roughly 7.2% found just once. Material for sequencing was central memory CD4+ T cells from blood. Source of these receptors: a woman in her thirties in good health.

In this sample, this clone turned up a few times. This sequence joins TRBV5-1 and TRBJ1-1, with 7 bases matching TRBD1. The germline V gene has CDR1 SGHRS and CDR2 YFSETQ. V trimming: 4 bases; J trimming: 3 bases; junction bases outside the gene matches: 12. The CDR3 covers 16 residues. CDR3 coding DNA: TGCGCCAGCAGCGCCTCCCCCCTCCAGGGGGACACTGAAGCTTTCTTT. Translating gives CASSASPLQGDTEAFF.

Of note for this clone: At one end, the junction sequence differs from germline, possibly due to a read error. The chain employs TRBV7-2 and TRBJ1-5; 8 bases fit TRBD1. Germline-derived CDR1 and CDR2 are SGHTA and FQGNSA. CDR3 length: 13 amino acids. The CDR3 spells CASTLDRGQPQHF. Written as DNA, the CDR3 is TGTGCCAGCACCTTAGACAGGGGACAGCCCCAGCATTTT. Drawing the rest from reference TRBV7-2 and TRBJ1-5, the complete variable domain is GAGVSQSPSNKVTEKGKDVELRCDPISGHTALYWYRQSLGQGLEFLIYFQGNSAPDKSGLPSDRFSAERTGGSVSTLTIQRTQQEDSAVYLCASTLDRGQPQHFGDGTRLSIL.